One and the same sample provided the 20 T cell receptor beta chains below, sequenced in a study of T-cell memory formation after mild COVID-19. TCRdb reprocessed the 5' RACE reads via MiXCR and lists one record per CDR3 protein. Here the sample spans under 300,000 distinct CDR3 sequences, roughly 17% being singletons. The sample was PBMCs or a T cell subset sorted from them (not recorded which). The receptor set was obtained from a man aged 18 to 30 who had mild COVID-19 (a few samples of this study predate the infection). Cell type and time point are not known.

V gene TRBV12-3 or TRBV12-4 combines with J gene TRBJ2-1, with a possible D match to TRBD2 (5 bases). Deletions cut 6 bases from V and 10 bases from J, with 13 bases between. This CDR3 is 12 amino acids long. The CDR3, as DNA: TGTGCCAGCAGCCCTATCGGACTCGAGCAGTTCTTC. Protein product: CASSPIGLEQFF.

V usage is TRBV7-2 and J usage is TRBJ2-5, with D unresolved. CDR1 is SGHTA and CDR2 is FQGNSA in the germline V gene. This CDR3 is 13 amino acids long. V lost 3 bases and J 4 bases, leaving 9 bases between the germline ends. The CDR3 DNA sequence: TGTGCCAGCAGCTTTGGTCAGCGAGAGACCCAGTACTTC. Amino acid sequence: CASSFGQRETQYF.

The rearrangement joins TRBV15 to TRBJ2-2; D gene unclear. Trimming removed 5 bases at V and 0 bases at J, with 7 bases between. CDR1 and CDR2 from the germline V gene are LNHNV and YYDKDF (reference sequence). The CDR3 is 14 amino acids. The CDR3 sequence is CATSPDANTGELFF. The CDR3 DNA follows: TGTGCCACCAGCCCGGACGCGAACACCGGGGAGCTGTTTTTT.

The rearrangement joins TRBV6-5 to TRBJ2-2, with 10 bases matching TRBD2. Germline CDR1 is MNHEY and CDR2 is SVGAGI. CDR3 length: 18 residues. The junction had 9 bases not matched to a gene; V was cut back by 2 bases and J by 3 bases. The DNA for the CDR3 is TGTGCCAGCAGTTACGAGTTAGCTAGCGGGGGCGACACCGGGGAGCTGTTTTTT. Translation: CASSYELASGGDTGELFF.

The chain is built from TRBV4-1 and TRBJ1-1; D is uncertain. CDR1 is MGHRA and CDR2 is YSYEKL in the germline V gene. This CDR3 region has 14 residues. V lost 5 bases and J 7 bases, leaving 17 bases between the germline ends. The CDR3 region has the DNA TGCGCCAGCAGCGCACACGTTTACTCGGGTGAAGCTTTCTTT. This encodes CASSAHVYSGEAFF.

The CDR3 sequence: CATSRDRGIETQYF. CDR3 DNA sequence: TGTGCCACCAGCAGAGATCGGGGCATAGAGACCCAGTACTTC. The chain employs TRBV15 and TRBJ2-5, with D perhaps TRBD1 or TRBD2 (5 bases each). Trimming stripped 0 bases from V and 4 bases from J, with 9 bases between. Germline V gene data show CDR1 as LNHNV and CDR2 as YYDKDF (reference sequence). CDR3 size: 14 residues.

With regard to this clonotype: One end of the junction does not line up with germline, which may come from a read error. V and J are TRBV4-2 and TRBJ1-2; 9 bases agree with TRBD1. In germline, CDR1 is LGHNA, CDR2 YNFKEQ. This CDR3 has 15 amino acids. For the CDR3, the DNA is TGTGCCAGCAGCCAAGAGGGACAGGGTTTCGAGGGGGCGAACTTC. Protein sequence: CASSQEGQGFEGANF.

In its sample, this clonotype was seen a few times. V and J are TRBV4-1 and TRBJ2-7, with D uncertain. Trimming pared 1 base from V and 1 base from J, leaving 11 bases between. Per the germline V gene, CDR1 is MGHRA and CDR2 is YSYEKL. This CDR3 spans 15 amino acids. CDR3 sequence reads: CASSQGTRRSYEQYF. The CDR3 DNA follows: TGCGCCAGCAGCCAAGGGACCCGGAGATCCTACGAGCAGTACTTC.

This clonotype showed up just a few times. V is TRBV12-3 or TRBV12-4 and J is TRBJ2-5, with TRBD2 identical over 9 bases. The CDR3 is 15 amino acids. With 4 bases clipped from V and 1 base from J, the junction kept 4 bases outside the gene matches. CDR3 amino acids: CASSSNSGGQETQYF. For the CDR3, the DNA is TGTGCCAGCAGTTCAAATAGCGGGGGCCAAGAGACCCAGTACTTC.

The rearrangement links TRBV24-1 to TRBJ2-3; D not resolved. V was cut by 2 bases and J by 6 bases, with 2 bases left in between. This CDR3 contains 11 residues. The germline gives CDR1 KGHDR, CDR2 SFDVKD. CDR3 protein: CATSDYDTQYF. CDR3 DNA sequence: TGTGCCACCAGTGATTACGATACGCAGTATTTT.

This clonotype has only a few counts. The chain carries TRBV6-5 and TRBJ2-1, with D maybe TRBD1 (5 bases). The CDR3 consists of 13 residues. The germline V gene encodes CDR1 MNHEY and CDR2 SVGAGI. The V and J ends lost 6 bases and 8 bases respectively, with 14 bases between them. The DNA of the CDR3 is TGTGCCAGCAGCCGTTTTGACAGCTATGAGCAGTTCTTC. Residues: CASSRFDSYEQFF.

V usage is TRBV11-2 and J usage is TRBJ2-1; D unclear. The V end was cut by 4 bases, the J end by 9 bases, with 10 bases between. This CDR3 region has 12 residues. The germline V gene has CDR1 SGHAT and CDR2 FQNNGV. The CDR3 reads CASSWIPGEQFF. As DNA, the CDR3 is TGTGCCAGCAGCTGGATCCCGGGTGAGCAGTTCTTC.

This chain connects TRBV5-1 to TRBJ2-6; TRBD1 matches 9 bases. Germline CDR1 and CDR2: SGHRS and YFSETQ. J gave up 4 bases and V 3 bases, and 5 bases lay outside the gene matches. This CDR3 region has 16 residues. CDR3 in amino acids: CASSSTGGTGANVLTF. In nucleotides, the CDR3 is TGCGCCAGCAGCTCGACAGGGGGTACGGGGGCCAACGTCCTGACTTTC.

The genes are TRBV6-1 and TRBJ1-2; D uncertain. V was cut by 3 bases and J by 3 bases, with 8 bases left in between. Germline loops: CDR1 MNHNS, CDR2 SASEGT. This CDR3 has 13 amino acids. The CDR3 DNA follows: TGTGCCAGCAGTGAGAACGGTCACTATGGCTACACCTTC. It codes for CASSENGHYGYTF.

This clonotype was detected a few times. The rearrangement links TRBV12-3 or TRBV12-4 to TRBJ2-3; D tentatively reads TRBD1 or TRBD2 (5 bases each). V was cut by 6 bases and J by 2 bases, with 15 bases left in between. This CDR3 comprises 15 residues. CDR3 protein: CASSTHTGTTDTQYF. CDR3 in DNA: TGTGCCAGCAGCACCCATACGGGGACCACAGATACGCAGTATTTT.

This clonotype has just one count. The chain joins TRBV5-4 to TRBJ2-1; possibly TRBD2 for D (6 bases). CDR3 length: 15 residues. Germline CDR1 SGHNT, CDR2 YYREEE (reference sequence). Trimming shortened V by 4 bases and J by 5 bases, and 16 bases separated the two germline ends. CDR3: CASSGGLAGNNEQFF. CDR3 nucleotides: TGTGCCAGCAGCGGGGGACTCGCCGGGAACAATGAGCAGTTCTTC.

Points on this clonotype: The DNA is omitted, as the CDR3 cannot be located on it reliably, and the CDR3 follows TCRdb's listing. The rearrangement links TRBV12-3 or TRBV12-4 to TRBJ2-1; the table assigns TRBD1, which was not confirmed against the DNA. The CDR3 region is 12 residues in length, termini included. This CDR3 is CASSPVGTGTFF.

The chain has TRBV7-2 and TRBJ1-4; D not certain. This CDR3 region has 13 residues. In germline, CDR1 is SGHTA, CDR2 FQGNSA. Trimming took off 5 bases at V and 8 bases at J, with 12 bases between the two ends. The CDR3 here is CASSPVGREKLFF. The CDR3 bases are TGTGCCAGCAGCCCCGTAGGACGGGAAAAACTGTTTTTT.

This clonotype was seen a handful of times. CDR3 DNA: TGTGCCAGCTCACCCTTCAGAGATTCCTACGAGCAGTACTTC. Translating gives CASSPFRDSYEQYF. The chain combines TRBV18 with TRBJ2-7; unclear D gene. V shed 3 bases and J shed 1 base, with 10 bases lying between them. This CDR3 is 14 amino acids long. In germline, CDR1 is KGHSH, CDR2 LQKENI.

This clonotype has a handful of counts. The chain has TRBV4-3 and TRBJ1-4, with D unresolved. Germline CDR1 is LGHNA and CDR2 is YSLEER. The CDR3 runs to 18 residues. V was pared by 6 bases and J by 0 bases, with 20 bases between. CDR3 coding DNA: TGCGCCAGCAGTCGTGCCGGCCCCATCGTTGCAACTAATGAAAAACTGTTTTTT. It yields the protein CASSRAGPIVATNEKLFF.